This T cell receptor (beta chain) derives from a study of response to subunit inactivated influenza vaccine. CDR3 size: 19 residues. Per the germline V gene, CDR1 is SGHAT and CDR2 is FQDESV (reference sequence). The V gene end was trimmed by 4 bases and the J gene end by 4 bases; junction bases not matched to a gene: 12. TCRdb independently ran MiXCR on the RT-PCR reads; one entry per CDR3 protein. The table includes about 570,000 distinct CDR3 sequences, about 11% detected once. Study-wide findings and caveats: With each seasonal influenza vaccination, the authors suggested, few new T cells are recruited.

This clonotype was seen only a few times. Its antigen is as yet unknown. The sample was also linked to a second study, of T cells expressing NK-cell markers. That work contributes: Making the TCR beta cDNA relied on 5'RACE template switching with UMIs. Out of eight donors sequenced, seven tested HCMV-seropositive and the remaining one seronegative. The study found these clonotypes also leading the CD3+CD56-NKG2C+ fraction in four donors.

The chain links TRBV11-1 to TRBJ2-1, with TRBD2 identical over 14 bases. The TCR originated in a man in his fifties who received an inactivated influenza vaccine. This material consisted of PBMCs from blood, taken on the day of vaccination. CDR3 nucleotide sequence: TGTGCCAGCAGCTCGGGAGGACTAGCGGGAGGTTTTCCTTACAATGAGCAGTTCTTC. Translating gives CASSSGGLAGGFPYNEQFF.